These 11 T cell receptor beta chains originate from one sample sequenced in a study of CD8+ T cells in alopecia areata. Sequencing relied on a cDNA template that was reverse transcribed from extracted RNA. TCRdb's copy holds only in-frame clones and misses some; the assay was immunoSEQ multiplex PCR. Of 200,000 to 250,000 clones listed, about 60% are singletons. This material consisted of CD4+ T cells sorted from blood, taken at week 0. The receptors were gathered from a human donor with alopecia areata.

The CDR3, as DNA: TGTGCCAGCAGTTTAAGGGGCCGGGGAGAGGGAGATACGCAGTATTTT. Protein sequence: CASSLRGRGEGDTQYF. The chain links TRBV27 to TRBJ2-3, with D tentatively TRBD1 or TRBD2 (5 bases each). CDR3 size: 16 residues. V gave up 2 bases and J gave up 5 bases, with 17 bases separating them. The germline V gene has CDR1 MNHEY and CDR2 SMNVEV (reference sequence).

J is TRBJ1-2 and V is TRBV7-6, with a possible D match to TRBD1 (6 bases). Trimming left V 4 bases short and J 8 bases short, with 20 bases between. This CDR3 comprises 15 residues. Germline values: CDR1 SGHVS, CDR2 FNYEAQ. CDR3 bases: TGTGCCAGCAGCTCAAACAACATGGGGGCGGACGGCTACACCTTC. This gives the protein CASSSNNMGADGYTF.

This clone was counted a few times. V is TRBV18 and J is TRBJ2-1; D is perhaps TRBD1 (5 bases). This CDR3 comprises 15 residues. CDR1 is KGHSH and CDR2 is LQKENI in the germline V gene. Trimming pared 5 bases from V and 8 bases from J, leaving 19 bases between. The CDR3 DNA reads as TGTGCCAGCTCAGGGGCAGGGAAGTACTCTGATGAGCAGTTCTTC. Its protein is CASSGAGKYSDEQFF.

In DNA, the CDR3 is TGTGCCAGCTCAGCGCTTAAGGGACAGCCCATGGATGGCTACACCTTC. Residues: CASSALKGQPMDGYTF. The gene calls are TRBV18 and TRBJ1-2, with TRBD1 matching 7 bases. The germline CDR1 and CDR2 sequences are KGHSH and LQKENI. The ends lost 5 bases at V and 6 bases at J; junction bases unmatched: 15. The CDR3 is made up of 16 amino acids.

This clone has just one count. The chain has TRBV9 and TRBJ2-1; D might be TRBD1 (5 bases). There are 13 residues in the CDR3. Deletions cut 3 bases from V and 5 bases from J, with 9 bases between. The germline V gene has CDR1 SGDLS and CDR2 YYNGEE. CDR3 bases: TGTGCCAGCAGCGCGACAGTTCACAATGAGCAGTTCTTC. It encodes CASSATVHNEQFF. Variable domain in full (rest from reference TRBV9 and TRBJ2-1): DSGVTQTPKHLITATGQRVTLRCSPRSGDLSVYWYQQSLDQGLQFLIQYYNGEERAKGNILERFSAQQFPDLHSELNLSSLELGDSALYFCASSATVHNEQFFGPGTRLTVL.

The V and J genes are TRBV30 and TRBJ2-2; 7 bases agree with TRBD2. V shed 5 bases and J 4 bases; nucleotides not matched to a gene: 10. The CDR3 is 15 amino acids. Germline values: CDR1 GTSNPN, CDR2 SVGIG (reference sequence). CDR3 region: CAWGGGLPTTGELFF. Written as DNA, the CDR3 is TGTGCCTGGGGCGGGGGACTACCTACCACCGGGGAGCTGTTTTTT. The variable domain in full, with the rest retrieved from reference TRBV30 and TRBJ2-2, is SQTIHQWPATLVQPVGSPLSLECTVEGTSNPNLYWYRQAAGRGLQLLFYSVGIGQISSEVPQNLSASRPQDRQFILSSKKLLLSDSGFYLCAWGGGLPTTGELFFGEGSRLTVL.

The CDR3 sequence is CASSQGGAGSAIQYF. The CDR3 DNA sequence: TGTGCCAGCAGCCAAGGTGGAGCGGGTTCCGCCATTCAGTACTTC. This chain connects TRBV4-2 to TRBJ2-4; D is perhaps TRBD2 (6 bases). CDR1 and CDR2 (germline): LGHNA, YNFKEQ. This CDR3 has 15 residues. The ends were cut back, 1 base at V and 9 bases at J, with 16 bases in the middle.

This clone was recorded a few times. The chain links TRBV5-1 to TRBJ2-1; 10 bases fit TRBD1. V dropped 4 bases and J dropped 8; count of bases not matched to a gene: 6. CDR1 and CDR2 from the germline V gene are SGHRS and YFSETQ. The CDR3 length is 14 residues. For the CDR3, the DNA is TGCGCCAGCAGCCCGGGACAGGGGCGGGATGAGCAGTTCTTC. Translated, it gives CASSPGQGRDEQFF.

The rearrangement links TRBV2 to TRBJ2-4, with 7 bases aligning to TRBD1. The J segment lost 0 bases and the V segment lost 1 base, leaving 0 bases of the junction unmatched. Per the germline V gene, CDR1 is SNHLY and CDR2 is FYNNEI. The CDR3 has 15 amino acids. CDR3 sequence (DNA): TGTGCCAGCAGTGAAGACAGGGGAGCCAAAAACATTCAGTACTTC. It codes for CASSEDRGAKNIQYF.

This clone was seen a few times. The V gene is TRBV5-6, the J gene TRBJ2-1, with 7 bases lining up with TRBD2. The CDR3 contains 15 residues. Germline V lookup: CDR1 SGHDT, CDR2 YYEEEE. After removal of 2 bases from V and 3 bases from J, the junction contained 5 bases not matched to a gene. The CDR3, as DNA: TGTGCCAGCAGCTTCGTCCGGGACTACTACAATGAGCAGTTCTTC. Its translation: CASSFVRDYYNEQFF.

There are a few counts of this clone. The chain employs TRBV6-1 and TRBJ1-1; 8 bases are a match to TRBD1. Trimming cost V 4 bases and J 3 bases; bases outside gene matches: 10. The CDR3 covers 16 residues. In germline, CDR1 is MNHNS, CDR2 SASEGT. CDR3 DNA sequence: TGTGCCAGCAGTGCCTACTACAGGGGGAGGGACACTGAAGCTTTCTTT. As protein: CASSAYYRGRDTEAFF.